These 32 T cell receptor beta chains share one sample of origin, sequenced in a study of blood T cells in healthy people across ages (dated by TCRdb to between 2015 and 2017). Libraries were built with 5' RACE. Sequencing was carried out with an Illumina HiSeq 2500. A second roughly 7 to 11 cycle PCR used a sample-barcoded 5' primer and a J-beta primer mix. TCRdb redid the processing of the public reads, applying fastp at Q25 and MiXCR, and retained in-frame beta chains. All rows with the same CDR3 protein become a single entry with the most common DNA and genes. The sample has over a million distinct CDR3 sequences on record, 35% to 50% of them singletons. Of the sample, 18% is held by the ten largest clones. Sequenced: blood. Receptors originate from a woman aged 55-75 years in good health.

The chain recombines TRBV20-1 with TRBJ2-5, with a tentative D call TRBD1 (7 bases). Germline CDR1 DFQATT, CDR2 SNEGSKA (reference sequence). CDR3 length: 14 amino acids. Deletions cut 2 bases from V and 7 bases from J, with 17 bases between. The CDR3 spells CSARPDREDGTQYF. As DNA, the CDR3 is TGCAGTGCTAGACCCGACAGGGAGGACGGGACCCAGTACTTC.

The chain has TRBV20-1 and TRBJ2-5, with D possibly TRBD1 on 7 matching bases. The J call could be wrong; TRBJ2-7 is a better fit for the DNA end. CDR1 DFQATT and CDR2 SNEGSKA come from the germline V gene (reference sequence). CDR3 length equals 14 residues. The CDR3 sequence is CSAREGTDYYEQYF. CDR3 coding DNA: TGCAGTGCTAGGGAGGGGACAGATTACTACGAGCAGTACTTC.

This sequence joins TRBV7-9 and TRBJ2-7, with 14 bases matching TRBD2. V was pared by 5 bases and J by 7 bases, with 16 bases of the junction left unmatched. This CDR3 spans 18 amino acids. Germline V gene sequence: CDR1 SEHNR, CDR2 FQNEAQ (reference sequence). CDR3 sequence reads: CASSTPGLAGEAYEEQYF. The CDR3 DNA follows: TGTGCCAGCAGCACTCCGGGACTAGCGGGAGAAGCCTACGAGGAGCAGTACTTC.

The rearrangement joins TRBV7-8 to TRBJ1-2; unclear D gene. This CDR3 region has 15 residues. Germline CDR1 and CDR2: SGHVS and FQNEAQ. V shed 2 bases and J shed 4 bases, with 14 bases lying between them. CDR3 DNA sequence: TGTGCCAGCAGCTTAAGGGCGGGCAGCACCTATGGCTACACCTTC. Translating it yields CASSLRAGSTYGYTF.

The V gene is TRBV7-6, the J gene TRBJ2-5; TRBD2 agrees at 12 bases. The CDR3 spans 16 residues. J lost 5 bases, V lost 3 bases, and 7 bases had no gene match. Germline V gene sequence: CDR1 SGHVS, CDR2 FNYEAQ. The CDR3 spells CASSLTLAGGFETQYF. CDR3 in DNA: TGTGCCAGCAGCTTGACACTAGCGGGGGGATTTGAGACCCAGTACTTC.

The rearrangement links TRBV6-6 to TRBJ1-1, with a weak D call TRBD1 (6 bases). The germline gives CDR1 MNHNY, CDR2 SVGAGI (reference sequence). V gave up 4 bases and J gave up 4 bases, with 16 bases separating them. The CDR3 has 15 amino acids. CDR3 region: CASSCLTQGTTEAFF. The CDR3 DNA reads TGTGCCAGCAGTTGCCTGACACAGGGAACCACTGAAGCTTTCTTT.

The table lists this clonotype with a few counts. The chain joins TRBV21-1 to TRBJ1-6; the DNA was not compared with TRBD1, the D call given in the table. TRBV21-1 is listed as a pseudogene. This CDR3 contains 18 residues. The CDR3 sequence is CASSKSPAQGEGRSPLHF. Written as DNA, the CDR3 is TGTGCCAGCAGCAAAAGCCCCGCACAGGGGGAAGGACGTTCACCCCTCCACTTT.

This chain uses TRBV3-1 with TRBJ1-5; D call uncertain. Germline values: CDR1 LGHDT, CDR2 YNNKEL (reference sequence). The CDR3 totals 12 residues. V shed 5 bases and J shed 6 bases, with 8 bases lying between them. Here the CDR3 DNA reads TGTGCCAGCAGCAAAACGGGTCAGCCCCAGCATTTT. Its translation is CASSKTGQPQHF.

This clonotype was seen more than once but under ten times. This chain connects TRBV27 to TRBJ2-5; perhaps TRBD1 as D (6 bases). V lost 5 bases and J lost 7, with 20 bases in between. Germline CDR1 reads MNHEY; CDR2 reads SMNVEV (reference sequence). This CDR3 comprises 15 residues. CDR3 DNA sequence: TGTGCCAGCAGTCCGAACACAGGGAAGGGTGGGACCCAGTACTTC. It encodes CASSPNTGKGGTQYF.

The sample holds a few counts of this clonotype. The chain recombines TRBV25-1 with TRBJ2-7; 7 bases are shared with TRBD2. The CDR3 covers 13 residues. Per germline, CDR1 MGHDK and CDR2 SYGVNS. Trimming removed 1 base from V and 4 bases from J; junction bases left unmatched: 1. The CDR3 sequence is CASSEFGGYEQYF. DNA of the CDR3: TGTGCCAGCAGTGAATTCGGGGGGTACGAGCAGTACTTC.

The chain couples TRBV28 to TRBJ2-7; 7 bases are a match to TRBD2. The CDR3 runs to 15 residues. Germline values: CDR1 MDHEN, CDR2 SYDVKM. V shed 5 bases, J shed 6 bases, and the junction held 13 bases outside the gene matches. This CDR3 is CASSPRPGGMGEQYF. CDR3 nucleotides: TGTGCCAGCAGTCCCCGGCCGGGGGGAATGGGCGAGCAGTACTTC.

This chain's CDR3 is CSARDILVGIYEQYF. Here the CDR3 DNA reads TGCAGTGCTAGAGATATACTGGTAGGGATCTACGAGCAGTACTTC. The rearrangement uses TRBV20-1 and TRBJ2-7; D gene uncertain. This CDR3 contains 15 residues. V dropped 0 bases and J dropped 3 bases, with 15 bases sitting between them. CDR1 and CDR2 from the germline V gene are DFQATT and SNEGSKA (reference sequence).

This clonotype was observed a handful of times. This chain uses TRBV2 with TRBJ1-2; D is unclear. This CDR3 region has 13 residues. The germline V and J ends were trimmed by 7 bases and 4 bases, with 13 bases remaining between them. Germline V gene lookup returns CDR1 SNHLY and CDR2 FYNNEI. In DNA, the CDR3 is TGTGCCAGCACCTGGGAGGGATTCTATGGCTACACCTTC. It codes for CASTWEGFYGYTF.

The genes are TRBV27 and TRBJ2-4; D ambiguous. The germline gives CDR1 MNHEY, CDR2 SMNVEV (reference sequence). This CDR3 is 15 amino acids long. V was shortened by 2 bases and J by 13 bases, with 21 bases between the two germline ends. The CDR3 loop reads CASSLRIASAYGQYF. The CDR3 region has the DNA TGTGCCAGCAGTTTACGAATCGCCTCGGCCTACGGGCAGTACTTC.

The chain combines TRBV12-5 with TRBJ1-1; D is perhaps TRBD1 (6 bases). Trimming removed 6 bases at V and 5 bases at J, with 10 bases between. Germline V gives CDR1 LGHNT, CDR2 FRNRAP. CDR3 length equals 12 residues. CDR3 DNA sequence: TGTGCTAGTGGGGTAGGGGGTACTGAAGCTTTCTTT. Its translation: CASGVGGTEAFF. Filled out from reference TRBV12-5 and TRBJ1-1, the complete variable domain reads DARVTQTPRHKVTEMGQEVTMRCQPILGHNTVFWYRQTMMQGLELLAYFRNRAPLDDSGMPKDRFSAEMPDATLATLKIQPSEPRDSAVYFCASGVGGTEAFFGQGTRLTVV.

CDR3 sequence reads: CASSQAGLAGEQFF. As DNA, the CDR3 is TGCGCCAGCAGCCAAGCCGGACTAGCGGGTGAGCAGTTCTTC. J is TRBJ2-1 and V is TRBV4-1, with 11 bases fitting TRBD2. Germline V gene sequence: CDR1 MGHRA, CDR2 YSYEKL. The V segment lost 1 base and the J segment 9 bases; nucleotides outside the gene matches: 2. This CDR3 spans 14 amino acids.

This chain connects TRBV12-3 or TRBV12-4 to TRBJ2-1, with 12 bases that match TRBD2. The CDR3 runs 15 residues. The ends lost 6 bases at V and 2 bases at J; junction bases unmatched: 2. In nucleotides, the CDR3 is TGTGCCAGCAGACGGACTAGCGGGACCTACAATGAGCAGTTCTTC. Amino acids: CASRRTSGTYNEQFF.

The chain has TRBV14 and TRBJ2-7; tentatively, D is TRBD1 (6 bases). Trimming removed 4 bases at V and 3 bases at J, with 13 bases between. The CDR3 runs 14 residues. CDR1 is SGHDN, CDR2 FVKESK, per germline. CDR3 loop: CASSLGDTFYEQYF. In DNA form, the CDR3 reads TGTGCCAGCAGCCTGGGGGACACCTTCTACGAGCAGTACTTC.

The chain employs TRBV6-4 and TRBJ2-3, with 8 bases identical to TRBD1. V lost 2 bases and J lost 3; bases outside the gene matches: 7. This CDR3 spans 16 amino acids. Germline V gene data show CDR1 as MRHNA and CDR2 as SNTAGT. Here the CDR3 reads CASSDGSGGGTDTQYF. The CDR3, as DNA: TGTGCCAGCAGTGACGGGTCAGGGGGCGGTACAGATACGCAGTATTTT.

The table lists this clonotype with a few counts. This chain uses TRBV18 with TRBJ2-4; D is ambiguous. Deletions cut 0 bases from V and 0 bases from J, with 18 bases between. Germline V gene lookup returns CDR1 KGHSH and CDR2 LQKENI. The CDR3 runs 19 residues. The CDR3: CASSPPRRIGQLAKNIQYF. CDR3 sequence (DNA): TGTGCCAGCTCACCACCTCGGCGGATAGGGCAACTAGCCAAAAACATTCAGTACTTC.

The chain links TRBV7-2 to TRBJ2-5, with D tentatively TRBD2 (5 bases). There are 15 residues in the CDR3. The germline V gene has CDR1 SGHTA and CDR2 FQGNSA. With 1 base removed from V and 4 bases from J, the gap between germline ends came to 13 bases. CDR3 nucleotide sequence: TGTGCCAGCAGCTTAGTAGTCCAAGAGGGAGAGACCCAGTACTTC. It specifies CASSLVVQEGETQYF.

This clonotype was seen more than once but under ten times. V is TRBV4-2 and J is TRBJ2-3, with 7 bases lining up with TRBD1. There are 16 residues in the CDR3. CDR1 and CDR2 from the germline V gene are LGHNA and YNFKEQ. With 7 bases clipped from V and 0 bases from J, the junction kept 10 bases outside the gene matches. The chain's CDR3 is CASKTRGGASTDTQYF. For the CDR3, the DNA is TGTGCCAGCAAAACCCGAGGGGGCGCGAGCACAGATACGCAGTATTTT.

Only one count was recorded for this clonotype. V usage is TRBV4-1 and J usage is TRBJ2-3; possibly TRBD2 for D (6 bases). The length of the CDR3 is 16 residues. Germline V gene data show CDR1 as MGHRA and CDR2 as YSYEKL. The V end lost 0 bases, the J end lost 3 bases, and 13 bases lay between the germline ends. CDR3 sequence reads: CASSQEMAGITDTQYF. The CDR3 DNA reads as TGCGCCAGCAGCCAAGAAATGGCGGGAATTACAGATACGCAGTATTTT.

The chain joins TRBV29-1 to TRBJ1-2; a weak D match, TRBD1 (5 bases). Germline CDR1 is SQVTM and CDR2 is ANQGSEA. With 6 bases removed from V and 8 bases from J, the gap between germline ends came to 10 bases. CDR3 length: 10 amino acids. CDR3 in DNA: TGCAGCGTCTGGGACTCAGGCTACACCTTC. Protein product: CSVWDSGYTF.

This clonotype was recorded at least ten times. The chain joins TRBV18 to TRBJ2-5; D not certain. Trimming removed 8 bases from V and 2 bases from J, with 6 bases in between. Germline values: CDR1 KGHSH, CDR2 LQKENI. CDR3 length: 11 amino acids. Written as DNA, the CDR3 is TGTGCCAGCAGCCCTCAAGAGACCCAGTACTTC. Encoded protein: CASSPQETQYF. Together with reference TRBV18 and TRBJ2-5, the CDR3 gives the full variable domain: NAGVMQNPRHLVRRRGQEARLRCSPMKGHSHVYWYRQLPEEGLKFMVYLQKENIIDESGMPKERFSAEFPKEGPSILRIQQVVRGDSAAYFCASSPQETQYFGPGTRLLVL.

V and J are TRBV27 and TRBJ2-6, with 10 bases that match TRBD1. Germline assignment: CDR1 MNHEY and CDR2 SMNVEV (reference sequence). V shed 8 bases and J 0 bases; nucleotides not matched to a gene: 10. This CDR3 comprises 18 residues. The CDR3 region is CASFNPRTGGSGANVLTF. CDR3 DNA sequence: TGTGCCAGCTTTAACCCCCGGACAGGGGGCTCTGGGGCCAACGTCCTGACTTTC.

The rearrangement links TRBV6-1 to TRBJ2-1; TRBD2 matches at 9 bases. The junction had 5 bases not matched to a gene; V was cut back by 1 base and J by 4 bases. The CDR3 contains 16 residues. The germline V gene has CDR1 MNHNS and CDR2 SASEGT. The CDR3 DNA follows: TGTGCCAGCAGTGAAGTTAGCGGGAGTTTGTACAATGAGCAGTTCTTC. Its protein is CASSEVSGSLYNEQFF.

This clonotype was seen a handful of times. The chain employs TRBV6-5 and TRBJ2-6; unclear D gene. Germline V gene lookup returns CDR1 MNHEY and CDR2 SVGAGI. Trimming left V 6 bases short and J 3 bases short, with 15 bases between. The length of the CDR3 is 16 residues. The CDR3 reads CASRGSSPFGANVLTF. The CDR3 DNA sequence: TGTGCCAGCAGGGGATCTTCTCCTTTTGGGGCCAACGTCCTGACTTTC.

The chain uses TRBV27 and TRBJ2-7; 7 bases are shared with TRBD2. Germline lookup yields CDR1 MNHEY and CDR2 SMNVEV (reference sequence). Trimming cost V 4 bases and J 1 base; bases outside gene matches: 4. This CDR3 has 14 amino acids. The CDR3 bases are TGTGCCAGCAGTTCGCGGGAGAAATCCTACGAGCAGTACTTC. Translating it yields CASSSREKSYEQYF.

The V gene is TRBV7-9, the J gene TRBJ2-7; D call uncertain. In germline, CDR1 is SEHNR, CDR2 FQNEAQ (reference sequence). Deletions cut 5 bases from V and 2 bases from J, with 13 bases between. CDR3 length: 14 residues. This CDR3 reads CASSPNNPPYEQYF. As DNA, the CDR3 is TGTGCCAGCAGCCCAAACAACCCCCCCTACGAGCAGTACTTC.

Remarks on this clonotype: This may be a read error: a much more frequent sequence differs by one nucleotide. CDR3 bases: TGCGCCAGCGCTGAGGGCAGCGCAAACCTAGAGCAGTACTTC. Its protein product is CASAEGSANLEQYF. The J gene is TRBJ2-5, the V gene TRBV5-1; D is possibly TRBD2 (5 bases). Trimming stripped 7 bases from V and 11 bases from J, with 24 bases between. CDR3 length: 14 amino acids. Germline loops: CDR1 SGHRS, CDR2 YFSETQ.

The CDR3 spells CATSEGSGGPYEQYF. The CDR3 DNA is TGTGCCACCAGTGAGGGGTCGGGAGGCCCCTACGAGCAGTACTTC. This chain uses TRBV24-1 with TRBJ2-7; TRBD2 agrees at 7 bases. Per germline, CDR1 KGHDR and CDR2 SFDVKD. The CDR3 has 15 amino acids. V shed 4 bases, J shed 2 bases, and the junction held 7 bases outside the gene matches.